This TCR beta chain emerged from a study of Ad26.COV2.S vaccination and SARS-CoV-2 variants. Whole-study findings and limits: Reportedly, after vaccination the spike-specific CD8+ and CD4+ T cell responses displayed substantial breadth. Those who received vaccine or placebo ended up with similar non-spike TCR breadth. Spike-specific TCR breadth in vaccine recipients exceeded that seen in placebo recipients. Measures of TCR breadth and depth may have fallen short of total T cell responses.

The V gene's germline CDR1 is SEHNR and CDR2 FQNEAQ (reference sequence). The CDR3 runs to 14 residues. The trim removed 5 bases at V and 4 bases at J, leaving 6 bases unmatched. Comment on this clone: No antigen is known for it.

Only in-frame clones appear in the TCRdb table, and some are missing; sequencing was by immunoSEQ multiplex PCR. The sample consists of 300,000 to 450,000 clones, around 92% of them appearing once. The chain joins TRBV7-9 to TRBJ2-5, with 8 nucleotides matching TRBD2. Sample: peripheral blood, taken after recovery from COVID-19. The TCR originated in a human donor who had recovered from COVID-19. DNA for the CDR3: TGTGCCAGCAGCCCTGGGACTAGGGGAGAGACCCAGTACTTC. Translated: CASSPGTRGETQYF. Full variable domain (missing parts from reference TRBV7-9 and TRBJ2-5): DTGVSQNPRHKITKRGQNVTFRCDPISEHNRLYWYRQTLGQGPEFLTYFQNEAQLEKSRLLSDRFSAERPKGSFSTLEIQRTEQGDSAMYLCASSPGTRGETQYFGPGTRLLVL.